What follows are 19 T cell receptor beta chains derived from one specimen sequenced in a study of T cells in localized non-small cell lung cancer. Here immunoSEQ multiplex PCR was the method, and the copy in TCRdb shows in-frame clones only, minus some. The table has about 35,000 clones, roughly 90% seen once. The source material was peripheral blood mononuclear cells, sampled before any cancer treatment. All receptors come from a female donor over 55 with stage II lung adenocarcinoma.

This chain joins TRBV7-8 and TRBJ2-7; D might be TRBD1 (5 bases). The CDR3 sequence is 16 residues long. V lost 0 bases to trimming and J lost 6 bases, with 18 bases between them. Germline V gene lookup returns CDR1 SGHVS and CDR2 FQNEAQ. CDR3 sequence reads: CASSLARSSGKGEQYF. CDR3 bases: TGTGCCAGCAGCTTAGCCCGGTCCTCAGGGAAGGGCGAGCAGTACTTC.

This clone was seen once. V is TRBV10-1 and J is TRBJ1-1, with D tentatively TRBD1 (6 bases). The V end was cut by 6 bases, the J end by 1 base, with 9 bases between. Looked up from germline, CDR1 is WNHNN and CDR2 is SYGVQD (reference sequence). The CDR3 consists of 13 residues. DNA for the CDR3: TGCGCCAGCAGCACAGGGACGAACACTGAAGCTTTCTTT. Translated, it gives CASSTGTNTEAFF.

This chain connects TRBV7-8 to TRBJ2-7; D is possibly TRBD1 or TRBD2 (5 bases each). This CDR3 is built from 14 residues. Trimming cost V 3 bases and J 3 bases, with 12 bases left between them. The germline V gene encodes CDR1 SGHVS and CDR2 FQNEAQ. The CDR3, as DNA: TGTGCCAGCAGCTTTCAAGGGACCCTCTACGAGCAGTACTTC. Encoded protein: CASSFQGTLYEQYF.

The CDR3 DNA sequence: TGTGCCAGCAGCTTACAGGTGTACGAGCAGTACTTC. Protein sequence: CASSLQVYEQYF. This rearrangement joins TRBV5-8 to TRBJ2-7, with a tentative D call TRBD1 (5 bases). CDR1 SGHTS and CDR2 YDEGEE come from the germline V gene. V lost 2 bases to trimming and J lost 4 bases, with 7 bases between them. There are 12 residues in the CDR3.

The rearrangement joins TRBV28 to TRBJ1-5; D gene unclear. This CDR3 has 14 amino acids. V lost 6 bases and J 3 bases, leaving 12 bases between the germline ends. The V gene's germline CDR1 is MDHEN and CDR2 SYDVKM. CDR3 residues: CASSPAALNQPQHF. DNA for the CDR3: TGTGCCAGCAGCCCCGCGGCGCTCAATCAGCCCCAGCATTTT.

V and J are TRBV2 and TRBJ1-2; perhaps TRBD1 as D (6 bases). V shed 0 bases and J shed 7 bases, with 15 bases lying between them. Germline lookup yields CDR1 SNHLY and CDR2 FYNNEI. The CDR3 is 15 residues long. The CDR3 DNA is TGTGCCAGCAGTGAAGCAGAAGGGGGAGGGACTGGCTACACCTTC. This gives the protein CASSEAEGGGTGYTF.

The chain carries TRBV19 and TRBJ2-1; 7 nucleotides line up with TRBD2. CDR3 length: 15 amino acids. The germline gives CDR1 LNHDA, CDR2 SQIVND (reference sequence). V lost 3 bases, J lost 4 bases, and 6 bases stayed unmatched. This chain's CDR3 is CASSIGGEGYNEQFF. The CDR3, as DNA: TGTGCCAGTAGTATTGGGGGGGAGGGTTACAATGAGCAGTTCTTC.

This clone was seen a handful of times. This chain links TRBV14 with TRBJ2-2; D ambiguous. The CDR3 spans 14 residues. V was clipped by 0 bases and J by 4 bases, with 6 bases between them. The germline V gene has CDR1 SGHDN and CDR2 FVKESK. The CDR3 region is CASSQDWGTGELFF. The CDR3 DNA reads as TGTGCCAGCAGCCAAGATTGGGGCACCGGGGAGCTGTTTTTT.

CDR3 DNA sequence: TGTGCCAGCAGCTTAGTCAGCGGGAGGGCTAATAATGAGCAGTTCTTC. Translation: CASSLVSGRANNEQFF. The chain employs TRBV11-2 and TRBJ2-1; 10 bases align to TRBD2. Germline V gene lookup returns CDR1 SGHAT and CDR2 FQNNGV. Trimming removed 1 base from V and 7 bases from J; junction bases left unmatched: 7. The length of the CDR3 is 16 residues.

The CDR3 nucleotides read TGTGCCAGCAGCTTGACAGGGCAGAATCAGCCCCAGCATTTT. It codes for CASSLTGQNQPQHF. This chain uses TRBV5-6 with TRBJ1-5; tentatively, D is TRBD1 (6 bases). The CDR3 has 14 residues. The V and J ends lost 1 base and 4 bases respectively, with 9 bases between them. Germline V gene sequence: CDR1 SGHDT, CDR2 YYEEEE. Drawing the rest from reference TRBV5-6 and TRBJ1-5, the complete variable domain is DAGVTQSPTHLIKTRGQQVTLRCSPKSGHDTVSWYQQALGQGPQFIFQYYEEEERQRGNFPDRFSGHQFPNYSSELNVNALLLGDSALYLCASSLTGQNQPQHFGDGTRLSIL.

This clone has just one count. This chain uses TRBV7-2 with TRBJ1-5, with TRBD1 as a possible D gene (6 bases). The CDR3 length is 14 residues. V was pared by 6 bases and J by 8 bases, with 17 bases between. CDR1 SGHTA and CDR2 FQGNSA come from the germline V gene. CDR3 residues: CASSHQGGLKPQHF. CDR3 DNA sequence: TGTGCCAGCAGTCACCAAGGGGGGTTGAAGCCCCAGCATTTT.

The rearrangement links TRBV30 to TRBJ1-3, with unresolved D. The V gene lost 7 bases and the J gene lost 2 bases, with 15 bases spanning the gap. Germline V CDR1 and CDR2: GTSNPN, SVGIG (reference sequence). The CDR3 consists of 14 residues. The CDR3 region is CAFDSRAAGNTIYF. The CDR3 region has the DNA TGTGCCTTCGATTCCCGGGCCGCTGGAAACACCATATATTTT.

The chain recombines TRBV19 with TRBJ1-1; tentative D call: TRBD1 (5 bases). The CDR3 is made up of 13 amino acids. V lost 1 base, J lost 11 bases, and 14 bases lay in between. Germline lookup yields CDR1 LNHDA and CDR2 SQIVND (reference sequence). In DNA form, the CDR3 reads TGTGCCAGTAGTATAGCTAGTGACAGAGGGGCTTTCTTT. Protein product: CASSIASDRGAFF.

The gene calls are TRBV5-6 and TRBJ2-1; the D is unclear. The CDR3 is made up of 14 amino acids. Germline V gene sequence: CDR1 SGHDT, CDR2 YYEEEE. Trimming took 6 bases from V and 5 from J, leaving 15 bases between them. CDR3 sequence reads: CASTRRNPHNEQFF. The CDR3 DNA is TGTGCCAGCACCCGTAGAAACCCTCACAATGAGCAGTTCTTC. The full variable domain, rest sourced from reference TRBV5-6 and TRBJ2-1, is DAGVTQSPTHLIKTRGQQVTLRCSPKSGHDTVSWYQQALGQGPQFIFQYYEEEERQRGNFPDRFSGHQFPNYSSELNVNALLLGDSALYLCASTRRNPHNEQFFGPGTRLTVL.

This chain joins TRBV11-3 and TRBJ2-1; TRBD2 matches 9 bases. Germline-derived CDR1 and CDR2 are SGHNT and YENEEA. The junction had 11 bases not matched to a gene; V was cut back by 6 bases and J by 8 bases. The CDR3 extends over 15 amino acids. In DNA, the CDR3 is TGTGCCAGCAGTCAGGGAGCGGGAGGTAGGGATGAGCAGTTCTTC. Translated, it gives CASSQGAGGRDEQFF.

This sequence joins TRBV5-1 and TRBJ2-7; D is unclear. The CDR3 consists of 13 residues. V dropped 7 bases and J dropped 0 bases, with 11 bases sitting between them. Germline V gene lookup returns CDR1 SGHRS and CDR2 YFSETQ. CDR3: CASSGSNSYEQYF. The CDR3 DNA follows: TGCGCCAGCTCTGGCAGCAACTCCTACGAGCAGTACTTC.

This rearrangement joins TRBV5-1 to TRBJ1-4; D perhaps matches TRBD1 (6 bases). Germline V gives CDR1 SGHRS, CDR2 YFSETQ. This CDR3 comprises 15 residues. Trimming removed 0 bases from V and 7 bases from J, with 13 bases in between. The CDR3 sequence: CASSLEGGSSEKLFF. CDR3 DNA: TGCGCCAGCAGCTTGGAAGGGGGGAGTAGTGAAAAACTGTTTTTT.

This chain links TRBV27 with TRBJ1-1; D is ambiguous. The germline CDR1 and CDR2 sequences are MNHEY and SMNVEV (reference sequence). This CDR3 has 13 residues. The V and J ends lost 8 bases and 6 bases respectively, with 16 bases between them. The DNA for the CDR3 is TGTGCCAGCTCACTAACGTTTTCTGCTGAAGCTTTCTTT. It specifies CASSLTFSAEAFF.

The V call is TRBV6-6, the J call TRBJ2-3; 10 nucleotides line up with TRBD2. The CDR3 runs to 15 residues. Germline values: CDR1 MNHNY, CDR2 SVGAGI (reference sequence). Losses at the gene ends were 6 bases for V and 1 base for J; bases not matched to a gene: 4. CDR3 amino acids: CASRASGGGTDTQYF. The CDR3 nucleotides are TGTGCCAGCAGAGCGAGCGGGGGGGGCACAGATACGCAGTATTTT.